Each of the 7 T cell receptor beta chains below was sequenced from the same sample in a study of Tregs in tolerant kidney transplant recipients (dated by TCRdb to about 2019). The method was the immunoSEQ multiplex PCR assay. The table was pulled from immuneACCESS by TCRdb, which kept in-frame rearrangements only. Such tables lose some clones; where checked, under half of the loss comes from unresolved V genes, and the rest has no known cause. This sample's table contains about 52,000 clones. The ten largest clones represent roughly 0.8% of the sample. In light of the paper, this sample's time point label describes: blood sample drawn before combined kidney and bone marrow transplant. The sample was CD4+ T cells from blood, taken before the transplant. The receptors originated from a human donor who received a combined kidney and bone marrow transplant.

In regard to this clone: The CDR3 goes on 3 residues after the read ends, and that part is filled in from the germline J gene. The chain uses TRBV10-1 and TRBJ2-3; 7 bases match TRBD2. V shed 5 bases and J 4 bases; nucleotides not matched to a gene: 6. Germline V gives CDR1 WNHNN, CDR2 SYGVQD (reference sequence). This CDR3 has 14 residues. The CDR3 is CASSPGGNSDTQYF. The CDR3 DNA, read in part, is TGCGCCAGCAGTCCCGGGGGGAATTCAGATACG.

A word on this clone: The read terminates 3 residues before the CDR3 end, so the remaining end is supplied by the germline J gene. The chain uses TRBV11-3 and TRBJ2-5; D gene ambiguous. The CDR3 contains 13 residues. Germline assignment: CDR1 SGHNT and CDR2 YENEEA. Trimming cost V 3 bases and J 2 bases, with 7 bases left between them. The chain's CDR3 is CASSLGRQETQYF. The DNA read from the CDR3 is TGTGCCAGCAGCTTGGGCAGACAAGAGACC.

Turning to this clone: The sequenced fragment ends 3 residues before the CDR3 boundary, so the rest is inferred from the germline J gene. The chain combines TRBV14 with TRBJ1-2; 7 positions agree with TRBD1. Trimming took 1 base from V and 3 from J; bases not matched to a gene: 5. This CDR3 is 15 amino acids long. The germline V gene has CDR1 SGHDN and CDR2 FVKESK. The CDR3 bases that were read are TGTGCCAGCAGCCAAGGTTTAACAGGGGACTATGGC. As protein: CASSQGLTGDYG. The whole CDR3 protein is CASSQGLTGDYGYTF.

With respect to this clone: Sequencing ends 3 residues short of the CDR3 end; the germline J gene provides the rest. This chain links TRBV6-2 or TRBV6-3 with TRBJ2-1; no reliable D call. The germline gives CDR1 MNHEY, CDR2 SVGEGT. Trimming stripped 8 bases from V and 2 bases from J, with 10 bases between. The CDR3 length is 13 residues. Here the CDR3 reads CASLKAPYNEQFF. The DNA read from the CDR3 is TGTGCCAGCCTCAAGGCTCCCTACAATGAG.

Comments on this clone: The CDR3 end falls 3 residues outside the read, so it is completed with the germline J gene. This chain joins TRBV7-2 and TRBJ2-6; the D is unclear. Germline V gene lookup returns CDR1 SGHTA and CDR2 FQGNSA. The CDR3 sequence is 15 residues long. V was clipped by 3 bases and J by 1 base, with 7 bases between them. The CDR3 is CASSFTLSGANVLTF. The CDR3 bases that were read are TGTGCCAGCAGCTTTACACTATCTGGGGCCAACGTC.

A word on this clone: From the germline J gene comes the end of the CDR3, since the read stops 3 residues before it. The chain combines TRBV7-6 with TRBJ1-1; D is unclear. Germline V lookup: CDR1 SGHVS, CDR2 FNYEAQ. The CDR3 contains 12 residues. The V and J ends lost 4 bases and 2 bases respectively, with 5 bases between them. The CDR3 loop is CASSSPNTEAFF. Incomplete CDR3 DNA: TGTGCCAGCAGCTCCCCTAACACTGAA.

About this clone: The read finishes 3 residues shy of the CDR3 end, and the germline J gene is used to complete it. The chain links TRBV2 to TRBJ2-2, with 7 bases aligning to TRBD2. The CDR3 is 15 residues long. The V segment lost 4 bases and the J segment 5 bases; nucleotides outside the gene matches: 7. Per germline, CDR1 SNHLY and CDR2 FYNNEI. This chain's CDR3 is CASSALTSETGELFF. CDR3 bases read: TGTGCCAGCAGTGCCTTAACTAGCGAAACCGGGGAG.